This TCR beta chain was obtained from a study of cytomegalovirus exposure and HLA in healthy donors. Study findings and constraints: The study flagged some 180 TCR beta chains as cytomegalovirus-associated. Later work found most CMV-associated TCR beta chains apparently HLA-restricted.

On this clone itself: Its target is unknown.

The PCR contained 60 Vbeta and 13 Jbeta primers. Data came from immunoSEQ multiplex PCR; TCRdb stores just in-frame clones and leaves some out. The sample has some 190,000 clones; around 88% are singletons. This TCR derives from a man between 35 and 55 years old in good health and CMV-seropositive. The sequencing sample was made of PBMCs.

The DNA for the CDR3 is TGCGCCAGCAGCTTGGCTGGCGGTGTCTCTGGAAACACCATATATTTT. Translated, it gives CASSLAGGVSGNTIYF. The gene calls are TRBV5-1 and TRBJ1-3; D unclear. With 0 bases removed from V and 0 bases from J, the gap between germline ends came to 10 bases. The CDR3 totals 16 residues. CDR1 is SGHRS and CDR2 is YFSETQ in the germline V gene.